The T cell receptor beta chain described here comes from a study of identical twins. Every sampled donor was Caucasian and healthy. This clonotype occurred a few times. Its antigen is not identified. The CDR3 totals 15 residues. V was trimmed by 4 bases and J by 1 base, leaving 13 bases between them. CDR1 MNHEY and CDR2 SVGEGT come from the germline V gene. A universal primer site came from template switching; cDNA carried unique molecular identifiers. One entry per CDR3 protein, called by TCRdb with MiXCR from the 5' RACE reads. The table records roughly 290,000 distinct CDR3 sequences, more than 6.5% of them present only once. Study outcomes and limitations: For cord blood, abundant beta clonotypes had fewer insertions, unlike memory repertoires, which showed none. Models predicted too little out-of-frame TCR alpha sharing in monozygotic twins.

These data also featured in a second study, about yellow fever vaccine responses in identical twins.

This clonotype was obtained from a woman between 18 and 30 years old in good health. The chain employs TRBV6-2 or TRBV6-3 and TRBJ1-1; D gene uncertain. Input material: memory (CD45RO+) T cells sorted from blood. CDR3 amino acids: CASSSAGPPNTEAFF. DNA for the CDR3: TGTGCCAGCAGTTCTGCAGGCCCCCCGAACACTGAAGCTTTCTTT.